The 9 T cell receptor beta chains in this list originate from one sample, sequenced in a study of blood T cells in healthy people across ages. Combining a sample-barcoded 5' primer with a J-beta primer mix, a second PCR ran for roughly 7 to 12 cycles. TCRdb redid the calling of the 5' RACE reads with MiXCR, one entry per CDR3 protein. The table shows 950,000 to 1,200,000 distinct CDR3 sequences, with approximately 38% occurring only once. The sequenced sample was blood. All receptors derive from a man aged 18 to 29 in good health.

This clonotype came up a few times. V and J are TRBV7-3 and TRBJ2-1, with 7 bases matching TRBD2. The CDR3 contains 14 residues. The junction had 8 bases not matched to a gene; V was cut back by 5 bases and J by 7 bases. CDR1 and CDR2 from the germline V gene are SGHTA and FQGTGA. CDR3 in DNA: TGTGCCAGCAGCCCTAGGACTAGTTCGAATGAGCAGTTCTTC. It codes for CASSPRTSSNEQFF.

This clonotype was detected a few times. The V gene is TRBV5-6, the J gene TRBJ2-7; 7 nucleotides align to TRBD1. The V gene's germline CDR1 is SGHDT and CDR2 YYEEEE. V was clipped by 3 bases and J by 0 bases; unmatched bases: 6. The CDR3 runs to 15 residues. The CDR3 here is CASSSGQLSSYEQYF. CDR3 DNA sequence: TGTGCCAGCAGCTCGGGACAGTTAAGCTCCTACGAGCAGTACTTC.

This clonotype was seen once. The chain is built from TRBV14 and TRBJ1-2; 7 bases line up with TRBD1. The germline CDR1 and CDR2 sequences are SGHDN and FVKESK. V dropped 1 base and J dropped 8; count of bases not matched to a gene: 13. The CDR3 has 16 amino acids. The CDR3 DNA follows: TGTGCCAGCAGCCAAGTCGAGACAGGGCGGGCTGGGGGCTACACCTTC. Its protein is CASSQVETGRAGGYTF.

This clonotype was picked up a small number of times. The chain employs TRBV7-3 and TRBJ2-3, with 8 bases matching TRBD2. The CDR3 has 17 amino acids. The V gene end was trimmed by 0 bases and the J gene end by 2 bases; junction bases not matched to a gene: 7. The germline gives CDR1 SGHTA, CDR2 FQGTGA. This chain's CDR3 is CASSLTSGGTNTDTQYF. The CDR3, as DNA: TGTGCCAGCAGCTTAACCAGCGGGGGAACTAACACAGATACGCAGTATTTT. Using reference TRBV7-3 and TRBJ2-3 for the parts outside the CDR3, the full variable domain is GAGVSQTPSNKVTEKGKYVELRCDPISGHTALYWYRQSLGQGPEFLIYFQGTGAADDSGLPNDRFFAVRPEGSVSTLKIQRTERGDSAVYLCASSLTSGGTNTDTQYFGPGTRLTVL.

This chain links TRBV20-1 with TRBJ1-1; no clear D gene. The CDR3 is made up of 13 amino acids. V was trimmed by 0 bases and J by 1 base, leaving 6 bases between them. Germline CDR1 is DFQATT and CDR2 is SNEGSKA (reference sequence). CDR3 protein: CSARDTANTEAFF. CDR3 nucleotides: TGCAGTGCTAGAGATACAGCGAACACTGAAGCTTTCTTT.

This sequence joins TRBV27 and TRBJ1-2, with D perhaps TRBD1 (6 bases). The germline CDR1 and CDR2 sequences are MNHEY and SMNVEV (reference sequence). The CDR3 runs 15 residues. V was clipped by 2 bases and J by 6 bases, with 16 bases between them. The CDR3, as DNA: TGTGCCAGCAGTTTAAGGGTCACAGGGAGAGATGGCTACACCTTC. Its translation is CASSLRVTGRDGYTF.

Only a few counts were recorded for this clonotype. The chain recombines TRBV6-1 with TRBJ2-1; D ambiguous. CDR1 MNHNS and CDR2 SASEGT come from the germline V gene. V lost 11 bases, J lost 15 bases, and 20 bases lay in between. CDR3 length: 11 amino acids. The CDR3 sequence: CAGALDHAMFF. The CDR3 DNA sequence: TGTGCCGGAGCCCTGGACCACGCGATGTTCTTC.

As for this clonotype: With a much larger clone just one base away, this may be a read error. V gene TRBV4-2 combines with J gene TRBJ1-2; 8 positions match TRBD1. J lost 7 bases, V lost 3 bases, and 10 bases had no gene match. In germline, CDR1 is LGHNA, CDR2 YNFKEQ. There are 15 residues in the CDR3. CDR3 sequence reads: CASSQDRAGHFGYTF. Written as DNA, the CDR3 is TGTGCCAGCAGCCAGGACAGGGCAGGGCACTTTGGCTACACCTTC.

This clonotype was seen only once. The chain joins TRBV12-3 or TRBV12-4 to TRBJ1-2; D gene unclear. The CDR3 covers 14 residues. V lost 3 bases and J 3 bases, leaving 11 bases between the germline ends. CDR3 loop: CASSFHLEDYGYTF. Written as DNA, the CDR3 is TGTGCCAGCAGTTTTCATCTGGAAGACTATGGCTACACCTTC.